These T cell receptor beta chains were read from a single sample in a study of blood T cell repertoires in COVID-19. Repertoires were generated with immunoSEQ multiplex PCR, while TCRdb's copy carries only in-frame clones and drops some. The sample lists some 240,000 clones; 65% to 85% were seen once. The source material was PBMCs or T cells enriched from blood (not recorded which). These TCRs come from a man aged 50-59 years who had recovered from COVID-19. CDR3s include the opening cysteine and the closing phenylalanine or tryptophan. D genes are given only for firm matches. Size is omitted from some rows. Given values are once, few, many or a class for expanded clones.

J gene: TRBJ2-2
clone size: .
D gene: TRBD2
V gene: TRBV5-6
CDR3 protein: CASSNRAGWTSGELFF
CDR3 DNA: TGTGCCAGCAGCAACCGAGCGGGGTGGACTAGCGGGGAGCTGTTTTTT

J gene: TRBJ1-1
clone size: .
D gene: TRBD1
V gene: TRBV7-9
CDR3 protein: CASTHTRGLSTEAFF
CDR3 DNA: TGTGCCAGCACCCACACGAGGGGGCTCAGCACTGAAGCTTTCTTT

J gene: TRBJ1-1
clone size: once
D gene: .
V gene: TRBV5-1
CDR3 protein: CASSLGAGAKGYTEAFF
CDR3 DNA: TGCGCCAGCAGCTTGGGTGCGGGGGCGAAGGGGTACACTGAAGCTTTCTTT

J gene: TRBJ1-5
clone size: .
D gene: .
V gene: TRBV4-2
CDR3 protein: CASSQDRGESLIF
CDR3 DNA: TGTGCCAGCAGCCAAGATCGGGGGGAGTCCCTTATATTT

J gene: TRBJ1-5
clone size: .
D gene: .
V gene: TRBV20-1
CDR3 protein: CSARAGGPQHF
CDR3 DNA: TGCAGTGCTAGGGCCGGGGGGCCCCAGCATTTT

J gene: TRBJ2-1
clone size: .
D gene: .
V gene: TRBV7-2
CDR3 protein: CASSPGVTAGEQFF
CDR3 DNA: TGTGCCAGCAGCCCGGGGGTGACGGCGGGTGAGCAGTTCTTC

J gene: TRBJ2-3
clone size: .
D gene: TRBD2
V gene: TRBV9
CDR3 protein: CASSPLADPGTDTQYF
CDR3 DNA: TGTGCCAGCAGCCCCCTAGCGGACCCCGGCACAGATACGCAGTATTTT

J gene: TRBJ2-1
clone size: .
D gene: .
V gene: TRBV7-2
CDR3 protein: CASSLYRDEQFF
CDR3 DNA: TGTGCCAGCAGCCTATACAGGGACGAGCAGTTCTTC

J gene: TRBJ1-2
clone size: .
D gene: TRBD1
V gene: TRBV3-1/TRBV3-2
CDR3 protein: CASSQDAGGSYGYTF
CDR3 DNA: TGTGCCAGCAGCCAAGACGCAGGGGGGAGCTATGGCTACACCTTC

J gene: TRBJ1-2
clone size: once
D gene: TRBD1
V gene: TRBV28
CDR3 protein: CASSSRTGGGYTF
CDR3 DNA: TGTGCCAGCAGCTCCAGGACAGGTGGCGGCTACACCTTC

J gene: TRBJ1-1
clone size: once
D gene: .
V gene: TRBV10-2
CDR3 protein: CASSELTEAFF
CDR3 DNA: TGCGCCAGCAGTGAGCTCACTGAAGCTTTCTTT

J gene: TRBJ1-4
clone size: .
D gene: .
V gene: TRBV3-1/TRBV3-2
CDR3 protein: CASSLGGGVNEKLFF
CDR3 DNA: TGTGCCAGCAGCCTCGGCGGGGGGGTTAATGAAAAACTGTTTTTT

J gene: TRBJ1-1
clone size: .
D gene: .
V gene: TRBV19
CDR3 protein: CASTPAGAFRNTEAFF
CDR3 DNA: TGTGCCAGTACCCCGGCCGGAGCATTCCGGAACACTGAAGCTTTCTTT

J gene: TRBJ2-3
clone size: few
D gene: .
V gene: TRBV5-1
CDR3 protein: CASSLEGGTSTDTQYF
CDR3 DNA: TGCGCCAGCAGCTTGGAAGGCGGGACGAGCACAGATACGCAGTATTTT

J gene: TRBJ1-5
clone size: .
D gene: TRBD1
V gene: TRBV28
CDR3 protein: CASSPGQGANQPQHF
CDR3 DNA: TGTGCCAGCAGCCCGGGACAGGGGGCAAATCAGCCCCAGCATTTT

J gene: TRBJ2-5
clone size: .
D gene: TRBD2
V gene: TRBV5-1
CDR3 protein: CASSPGLDSRRETQYF
CDR3 DNA: TGCGCCAGCAGCCCCGGACTAGACTCTAGGAGGGAGACCCAGTACTTC

J gene: TRBJ2-1
clone size: .
D gene: TRBD1
V gene: TRBV6-4
CDR3 protein: CASAPGTGSYNEQFF
CDR3 DNA: TGTGCCAGTGCCCCCGGGACAGGGTCCTACAATGAGCAGTTCTTC

J gene: TRBJ2-3
clone size: .
D gene: .
V gene: TRBV7-2
CDR3 protein: CASSPGSPADTQYF
CDR3 DNA: TGTGCCAGCTCCCCAGGGTCCCCCGCAGATACGCAGTATTTT

J gene: TRBJ2-1
clone size: .
D gene: .
V gene: TRBV5-4
CDR3 protein: CASSSPSVFSTHNEQFF
CDR3 DNA: TGTGCCAGCAGCTCGCCCTCAGTATTTTCGACACACAATGAGCAGTTCTTC

J gene: TRBJ2-3
clone size: .
D gene: TRBD2
V gene: TRBV10-3
CDR3 protein: CAISRLAGTDTQYF
CDR3 DNA: TGTGCCATCAGCAGACTAGCGGGCACAGATACGCAGTATTTT

J gene: TRBJ2-7
clone size: .
D gene: .
V gene: TRBV6-6
CDR3 protein: CASSPFTREQYF
CDR3 DNA: TGTGCCAGCAGCCCATTCACCAGGGAGCAGTACTTC

J gene: TRBJ2-2
clone size: .
D gene: TRBD2
V gene: TRBV10-3
CDR3 protein: CAISERLAGGANTGELFF
CDR3 DNA: TGTGCCATCAGTGAGAGACTAGCGGGGGGCGCGAACACCGGGGAGCTGTTTTTT

J gene: TRBJ1-6
clone size: few
D gene: .
V gene: TRBV10-1
CDR3 protein: CASSNPWWGEGNSPLHF
CDR3 DNA: TGCGCCAGCAGTAACCCTTGGTGGGGGGAGGGTAATTCACCCCTCCACTTT

J gene: TRBJ1-3
clone size: once
D gene: .
V gene: TRBV29-1
CDR3 protein: CSATRGSSGNTIYF
CDR3 DNA: TGCAGCGCCACGAGGGGGAGCTCTGGAAACACCATATATTTT

J gene: TRBJ1-4
clone size: .
D gene: .
V gene: TRBV28
CDR3 protein: CASRSFATGANEKLFF
CDR3 DNA: TGTGCCAGCAGATCCTTTGCTACAGGTGCTAATGAAAAACTGTTTTTT

J gene: TRBJ2-5
clone size: .
D gene: .
V gene: TRBV10-1
CDR3 protein: CASSARSRETQYF
CDR3 DNA: TGCGCCAGCAGTGCCCGGTCCAGGGAGACCCAGTACTTC

J gene: TRBJ2-5
clone size: .
D gene: TRBD1
V gene: TRBV27
CDR3 protein: CASRDVRGLGETQYF
CDR3 DNA: TGTGCCAGCAGGGACGTCAGGGGGCTCGGTGAGACCCAGTACTTC

J gene: TRBJ2-7
clone size: .
D gene: .
V gene: TRBV11-2
CDR3 protein: CASSLGLDREQYF
CDR3 DNA: TGTGCCAGCAGCTTAGGGCTAGACAGGGAGCAGTACTTC

J gene: TRBJ2-1
clone size: .
D gene: .
V gene: TRBV7-3
CDR3 protein: CASSLSGYNEQFF
CDR3 DNA: TGTGCCAGCAGCTTAAGCGGGTACAATGAGCAGTTCTTC

J gene: TRBJ1-5
clone size: .
D gene: .
V gene: TRBV5-1
CDR3 protein: CASSLEIGNQPQHF
CDR3 DNA: TGCGCCAGCAGCTTGGAAATAGGCAATCAGCCCCAGCATTTT

J gene: TRBJ2-3
clone size: once
D gene: TRBD2
V gene: TRBV5-1
CDR3 protein: CASSLWGGSTDTQYF
CDR3 DNA: TGCGCCAGCAGCTTGTGGGGGGGAAGCACAGATACGCAGTATTTT

J gene: TRBJ2-1
clone size: .
D gene: TRBD2
V gene: TRBV25-1
CDR3 protein: CASSDLNSGSISYNEQFF
CDR3 DNA: TGTGCCAGCAGTGACCTAAATAGCGGGAGTATCTCCTACAATGAGCAGTTCTTC

J gene: TRBJ1-1
clone size: .
D gene: .
V gene: TRBV7-9
CDR3 protein: CASSPRGGGRSEAFF
CDR3 DNA: TGTGCCAGCAGCCCTAGGGGAGGGGGTAGGTCTGAAGCTTTCTTT

J gene: TRBJ1-1
clone size: .
D gene: .
V gene: TRBV6-5
CDR3 protein: CASSPSGTEAFF
CDR3 DNA: TGTGCCAGCAGCCCCTCGGGCACTGAAGCTTTCTTT

J gene: TRBJ1-1
clone size: .
D gene: .
V gene: TRBV28
CDR3 protein: CASPSPMNTEAFF
CDR3 DNA: TGTGCCAGCCCTAGTCCCATGAACACTGAAGCTTTCTTT

J gene: TRBJ2-3
clone size: .
D gene: TRBD2
V gene: TRBV6-4
CDR3 protein: CASSDSREGGLAGKWGNTDTQYF
CDR3 DNA: TGTGCCAGCAGTGACTCGAGAGAGGGGGGACTAGCGGGAAAGTGGGGGAACACAGATACGCAGTATTTT

J gene: TRBJ2-7
clone size: .
D gene: TRBD2
V gene: TRBV3-1/TRBV3-2
CDR3 protein: CASSQVAGVDEQYF
CDR3 DNA: TGTGCCAGCAGCCAAGTGGCGGGAGTGGACGAGCAGTACTTC

J gene: TRBJ2-7
clone size: .
D gene: TRBD1
V gene: TRBV11-1
CDR3 protein: CASSLPGQGAYEQYF
CDR3 DNA: TGTGCCAGCAGCTTACCGGGACAGGGGGCCTACGAGCAGTACTTC

J gene: TRBJ2-5
clone size: .
D gene: TRBD2
V gene: TRBV11-2
CDR3 protein: CASSLSGTMETQYF
CDR3 DNA: TGTGCCAGCAGCCTCTCCGGGACTATGGAGACCCAGTACTTC

J gene: TRBJ2-3
clone size: .
D gene: .
V gene: TRBV27
CDR3 protein: CASSLPRGGPGEDTQYF
CDR3 DNA: TGTGCCAGCAGTTTACCAAGGGGAGGACCCGGGGAAGATACGCAGTATTTT

J gene: TRBJ1-6
clone size: .
D gene: .
V gene: TRBV7-8
CDR3 protein: CASSFQPGTSNSPLHF
CDR3 DNA: TGTGCCAGCAGCTTCCAACCCGGGACATCGAATTCACCCCTCCACTTT

J gene: TRBJ2-3
clone size: .
D gene: .
V gene: TRBV19
CDR3 protein: CASNNEGRRPTDTQYF
CDR3 DNA: TGTGCCAGTAATAACGAGGGAAGGCGACCCACAGATACGCAGTATTTT

J gene: TRBJ1-5
clone size: few
D gene: .
V gene: TRBV10-3
CDR3 protein: CAISESRGGRNIPLGQPQHF
CDR3 DNA: TGTGCCATCAGTGAGTCGAGAGGAGGCAGGAACATTCCTCTGGGACAGCCCCAGCATTTT

J gene: TRBJ2-5
clone size: .
D gene: .
V gene: TRBV23-1
CDR3 protein: CAIKGEPQETQYF
CDR3 DNA: TGCGCTATCAAGGGAGAGCCCCAAGAGACCCAGTACTTC

J gene: TRBJ1-2
clone size: .
D gene: .
V gene: TRBV3-1/TRBV3-2
CDR3 protein: CASSRGQPNYGYTF
CDR3 DNA: TGTGCCAGCAGCCGCGGACAGCCGAACTATGGCTACACCTTC

J gene: TRBJ1-4
clone size: many
D gene: .
V gene: TRBV19
CDR3 protein: CASSISGLTNEKLFF
CDR3 DNA: TGTGCCAGTAGTATCTCGGGACTGACTAATGAAAAACTGTTTTTT

J gene: TRBJ2-3
clone size: .
D gene: .
V gene: TRBV20-1
CDR3 protein: CSASDMSGWLDTQYF
CDR3 DNA: TGCAGTGCTAGTGACATGAGCGGGTGGTTGGATACGCAGTATTTT

J gene: TRBJ1-5
clone size: few
D gene: .
V gene: TRBV19
CDR3 protein: CASSRGYSNQPQHF
CDR3 DNA: TGTGCCAGTTCCAGGGGATATAGCAATCAGCCCCAGCATTTT

J gene: TRBJ1-1
clone size: .
D gene: .
V gene: TRBV7-9
CDR3 protein: CASSLQGGTEAFF
CDR3 DNA: TGTGCCAGCAGCTTACAGGGTGGCACTGAAGCTTTCTTT

J gene: TRBJ2-3
clone size: .
D gene: .
V gene: TRBV27
CDR3 protein: CASRSTERLTDTQYF
CDR3 DNA: TGTGCCAGCAGGTCTACTGAGCGACTCACAGATACGCAGTATTTT

J gene: TRBJ2-2
clone size: .
D gene: TRBD1
V gene: TRBV5-1
CDR3 protein: CASSLTGQGNTGELFF
CDR3 DNA: TGCGCCAGCAGCTTGACGGGACAGGGGAACACCGGGGAGCTGTTTTTT

J gene: TRBJ2-2
clone size: .
D gene: TRBD2
V gene: TRBV29-1
CDR3 protein: CSLGTRSGELFF
CDR3 DNA: TGCAGCCTCGGGACTAGATCCGGGGAGCTGTTTTTT

J gene: TRBJ2-7
clone size: .
D gene: .
V gene: TRBV6-6
CDR3 protein: CATRDSTHSSTYEQYF
CDR3 DNA: TGTGCCACCCGGGACTCGACACATTCATCAACCTACGAGCAGTACTTC